This T cell receptor beta chain is drawn from a study of blood T cell repertoires in COVID-19. TCRdb keeps only in-frame clones here, not all; method: immunoSEQ multiplex PCR. The sample has 200,000 to 250,000 clones; under 95% are singletons. The TCR was taken from a woman aged 18 to 35 who had recovered from COVID-19. Sequenced: PBMCs or T cells enriched from blood (not recorded which).

CDR3 bases: TGTGCCAGCAGCTCGACAGGGGGTACTAACTATGGCTACACCTTC. Translated, it gives CASSSTGGTNYGYTF. V and J are TRBV7-9 and TRBJ1-2; 9 bases fit TRBD1. Germline CDR1 is SEHNR and CDR2 is FQNEAQ (reference sequence). The CDR3 totals 15 residues. V shed 4 bases, J shed 0 bases, and the junction held 3 bases outside the gene matches.